This passage covers 11 T cell receptor beta chains from one sample sequenced in a study of blood T cell repertoires in COVID-19 (dated by TCRdb to the early 2020s). The library was made by the immunoSEQ multiplex PCR assay. In its TCRdb copy, this immuneACCESS table keeps in-frame sequences only and misses some clones. Where compared with another copy, unresolved V genes explain less than half of these, and the others have no known cause. This sample comprises roughly 400,000 clones, 70% to 90% of them detected only once. Around 2.1% of the sample goes to the ten largest clones. The source material was PBMCs or T cells enriched from blood (not recorded which). The receptors shown here come from a middle-aged woman with acute COVID-19.

This clone occurred once. The chain links TRBV19 to TRBJ1-3, with 7 bases matching TRBD1. The germline CDR1 and CDR2 sequences are LNHDA and SQIVND (reference sequence). The V segment lost 4 bases and the J segment 2 bases; nucleotides outside the gene matches: 5. This CDR3 region has 15 residues. In DNA, the CDR3 is TGTGCCAGTAGTACCATGACAGGGACTGGAAACACCATATATTTT. As protein: CASSTMTGTGNTIYF.

This sequence joins TRBV4-1 and TRBJ2-5, with D hard to call. The V gene lost 3 bases and the J gene lost 5 bases, with 7 bases spanning the gap. The CDR3 consists of 12 residues. The germline V gene encodes CDR1 MGHRA and CDR2 YSYEKL. The CDR3 here is CASSHQSETQYF. The CDR3 region has the DNA TGCGCCAGCAGCCATCAATCCGAGACCCAGTACTTC.

The V gene is TRBV6-1, the J gene TRBJ1-1; possible D gene TRBD1, 6 bases. Trimming shortened V by 3 bases and J by 10 bases, and 18 bases separated the two germline ends. The CDR3 totals 14 residues. CDR1 is MNHNS and CDR2 is SASEGT in the germline V gene. Here the CDR3 DNA reads TGTGCCAGCAGTGAGAGACAGGCGGGTTTTCGAGCTTTCTTT. This codes for CASSERQAGFRAFF.

The chain recombines TRBV29-1 with TRBJ2-5; D is possibly TRBD1 (6 bases). This CDR3 has 14 residues. Germline loops: CDR1 SQVTM, CDR2 ANQGSEA. The V gene lost 4 bases and the J gene lost 2 bases, with 14 bases spanning the gap. As DNA, the CDR3 is TGCAGCGTTGTGCACCCCACAGGGCAAGAGACCCAGTACTTC. This encodes CSVVHPTGQETQYF.

V gene TRBV7-2 combines with J gene TRBJ1-1, with D possibly TRBD1 on 5 matching bases. Germline CDR1 and CDR2: SGHTA and FQGNSA. Between the trimmed V and J ends, which lost 5 bases and 4 bases, there was a span of 26 bases. CDR3 length equals 18 residues. The CDR3 sequence: CASSPGGILLGRSTEAFF. CDR3 nucleotide sequence: TGTGCCAGCAGCCCGGGGGGGATATTGTTGGGTCGTAGCACTGAAGCTTTCTTT.

This chain links TRBV6-5 with TRBJ2-1, with 9 nucleotides matching TRBD2. The CDR3 is 15 residues long. With V trimmed by 6 bases and J by 8 bases, 11 bases remained unmatched. Germline CDR1 and CDR2: MNHEY and SVGAGI. The CDR3 is CASSSRGGVADEQFF. As DNA, the CDR3 is TGTGCCAGCAGCTCGCGGGGGGGCGTGGCCGATGAGCAGTTCTTC.

The rearrangement joins TRBV9 to TRBJ1-3; tentatively, D is TRBD1 (5 bases). Per germline, CDR1 SGDLS and CDR2 YYNGEE. V lost 0 bases and J 1 base, leaving 11 bases between the germline ends. This CDR3 comprises 16 residues. CDR3 nucleotides: TGTGCCAGCAGCGTAGCTGTGGGGACTTCTGGAAACACCATATATTTT. Translation: CASSVAVGTSGNTIYF. Drawing the rest from reference TRBV9 and TRBJ1-3, the complete variable domain is DSGVTQTPKHLITATGQRVTLRCSPRSGDLSVYWYQQSLDQGLQFLIQYYNGEERAKGNILERFSAQQFPDLHSELNLSSLELGDSALYFCASSVAVGTSGNTIYFGEGSWLTVV.

This chain connects TRBV11-2 to TRBJ2-3; the match to TRBD2 covers 8 bases. This CDR3 has 15 residues. V lost 3 bases and J lost 3; bases outside the gene matches: 5. CDR1 and CDR2 (germline): SGHAT, FQNNGV. The CDR3 sequence: CASSLRRGGTDTQYF. The CDR3 nucleotides read TGTGCCAGCAGCTTGCGACGGGGGGGGACAGATACGCAGTATTTT.

The chain recombines TRBV30 with TRBJ2-7; tentatively, D is TRBD1 (6 bases). CDR1 is GTSNPN and CDR2 is SVGIG in the germline V gene (reference sequence). The CDR3 totals 16 residues. The ends were cut back, 8 bases at V and 7 bases at J, with 30 bases in the middle. The CDR3 spells CATSGGLASRSGEQYF. CDR3 nucleotide sequence: TGTGCCACGTCTGGGGGCCTCGCTAGTAGGTCGGGAGAGCAGTACTTC.

In DNA, the CDR3 is TGTGCCAGCAGTGCGGGGATCTATGGCTACACCTTC. As protein: CASSAGIYGYTF. This chain uses TRBV25-1 with TRBJ1-2; D is ambiguous. This CDR3 has 12 residues. The V gene lost 4 bases and the J gene lost 4 bases, with 7 bases spanning the gap. The germline gives CDR1 MGHDK, CDR2 SYGVNS.

V and J are TRBV5-1 and TRBJ2-5; 12 bases fit TRBD2. The CDR3 spans 15 residues. Germline-derived CDR1 and CDR2 are SGHRS and YFSETQ. J lost 5 bases, V lost 4 bases, and 6 bases had no gene match. CDR3 in amino acids: CASSLLTSGGETQYF. The DNA of the CDR3 is TGCGCCAGCAGCCTCCTGACTAGCGGGGGTGAGACCCAGTACTTC.